One sample yielded the 8 T cell receptor beta chains listed below, sequenced in a study of blood T cell repertoires in COVID-19. Generated by immunoSEQ multiplex PCR, the TCRdb table keeps only in-frame clones and is missing some. The sample consists of over 150,000 clones, 84% of them appearing once. Sequenced sample: peripheral blood. The receptors were gathered from a man between 18 and 29 years old with active or convalescent COVID-19.

This rearrangement joins TRBV12-3 or TRBV12-4 to TRBJ1-2; D may be TRBD1 (5 bases). This CDR3 comprises 13 residues. The V end was cut by 6 bases, the J end by 6 bases, with 14 bases between. DNA of the CDR3: TGTGCCAGCAGACAGGAACAGCTACATGGCTACACCTTC. This translates into CASRQEQLHGYTF.

The CDR3 is CASSARQGARQETQYF. Here the CDR3 DNA reads TGTGCCAGCAGCGCGAGACAGGGGGCACGGCAAGAGACCCAGTACTTC. The chain employs TRBV11-2 and TRBJ2-5; 10 bases map to TRBD1. J lost 2 bases, V lost 5 bases, and 8 bases had no gene match. The CDR3 consists of 16 residues. The germline V gene encodes CDR1 SGHAT and CDR2 FQNNGV.

This sequence joins TRBV18 and TRBJ2-7; TRBD1 is a possible D gene (5 bases). V lost 1 base and J 3 bases, leaving 7 bases between the germline ends. Germline V lookup: CDR1 KGHSH, CDR2 LQKENI. The CDR3 is made up of 13 amino acids. The CDR3 coding sequence is TGTGCCAGCTCACCACTCAGGGACTACGAGCAGTACTTC. Translated, it gives CASSPLRDYEQYF.

Note on this clone: Relative to the germline gene, one junction end is altered; a read error may explain this. The gene calls are TRBV5-1 and TRBJ1-5; D gene ambiguous. The CDR3 runs to 15 residues. Germline V gene sequence: CDR1 SGHRS, CDR2 YFSETQ. CDR3: CASRLEPNSNQPQHF. The CDR3 bases are TGCGCCAGCAGATTGGAGCCGAATAGCAATCAGCCCCAGCATTTT.

V and J are TRBV7-2 and TRBJ1-2; D might be TRBD1 (6 bases). Trimming took off 5 bases at V and 8 bases at J, with 18 bases between the two ends. The CDR3 contains 14 residues. Germline loops: CDR1 SGHTA, CDR2 FQGNSA. The CDR3 here is CASSLLQGSGGYTF. CDR3 nucleotides: TGTGCCAGCAGCCTCTTACAGGGATCCGGCGGCTACACCTTC.

The chain combines TRBV6-2 or TRBV6-3 with TRBJ2-1; a possible D gene is TRBD2 (7 bases). Trimming left V 2 bases short and J 4 bases short, with 12 bases between. Looked up from germline, CDR1 is MNHEY and CDR2 is SVGEGT. CDR3 size: 15 residues. CDR3 sequence reads: CASSYGGAAYNEQFF. The CDR3, as DNA: TGTGCCAGCAGTTACGGGGGGGCGGCTTACAATGAGCAGTTCTTC.

This clone was seen once. The chain couples TRBV4-1 to TRBJ2-1, with TRBD1 matching over 10 bases. Trimming removed 4 bases from V and 7 bases from J; junction bases left unmatched: 7. The CDR3 is 15 residues long. Germline CDR1 reads MGHRA; CDR2 reads YSYEKL. The CDR3 reads CASSLLGTGANEQFF. CDR3 bases: TGCGCCAGCAGCCTTCTCGGGACAGGGGCGAATGAGCAGTTCTTC.

V usage is TRBV28 and J usage is TRBJ1-5; D may be TRBD1 (6 bases). CDR1 MDHEN and CDR2 SYDVKM come from the germline V gene. V was clipped by 7 bases and J by 7 bases, with 20 bases between them. The CDR3 covers 15 residues. This chain's CDR3 is CASNKGQGNYQPQHF. Here the CDR3 DNA reads TGTGCCAGCAACAAAGGGCAGGGGAACTACCAGCCCCAGCATTTT.